This entry concerns a single T cell receptor (beta chain). The antigen it recognizes is unknown. No quality values exist for individual bases; no much larger clone is one base distant. This sample was included in a study of blood T cells in healthy people across ages (dated by TCRdb to between 2014 and 2017). Regarding the research as a whole: In model experiments, template switching captured about one uniquely barcoded TCR beta cDNA molecule for every two T cells. Using deep sequencing normalized with unique cDNA molecular identifiers, the study measured how TCR beta repertoire diversity changes with age. The donors were split into four age groups: young (average around 17 years), middle-aged (around 40), aged (roughly 60) and long-lived (roughly 77). The study analyzed two additional independent replicas of 1 million unique cDNA reads from the same blood draw for two donors, one aged 18 to 29 and one aged 80 or older. To avoid experimental bias, donors of different ages were randomly spread across the sequencing lanes. Study-wide findings and limitations: Because the CMV infection status of the donors was unknown, age-related changes in expanded clonotypes may potentially have been confounded. Compared with the aged group, the long-lived group had more naive CD4+ T cells, fewer expanded clones and increased TCR diversity, a pattern suggesting age selection. Estimates of total diversity based on one million sequenced T cells were regarded as lower bounds and as underestimates. The percentage of naive T cells measured by flow cytometry correlated strongly with observed TCR beta diversity. Observed TCR beta diversity per million T cells fell roughly linearly with age, and a significant reduction was already apparent by age around 44. Conclusive comparison of naive and antigen-experienced compartments was prevented by the profiling of bulk unsorted PBMCs.

The library relied on 5' RACE. Instrument on record: Illumina HiSeq 2500. A second 7 to 11 cycle PCR used a sample-barcoded 5' primer and a J-beta primer mix. A unique molecular identifier was introduced onto each TCR beta cDNA molecule by a template-switch 5' adaptor carrying 12 random nucleotides. Each sample yielded at least 2.5 million CDR3-containing paired-end reads. The Mint cDNA synthesis kit, primed by a TRBC-specific oligonucleotide, was used to synthesize first-strand cDNA from all RNA. After uracil-DNA glycosylase treatment, a first 18-cycle PCR used universal primers M1SS and BC2_uni_R on all cDNA. From the authors' description of their analysis: For normalization, 1 million high-quality reads, each with a distinct molecular identifier, were randomly selected from each sample. Reads with shared molecular identifiers were discarded instead of being binned into consensus sequences. CDR3 identification, clonotype clustering and error correction used MiTCR with a Q25 quality threshold and the strictest error-elimination algorithm. A nonparametric unseen species model with Euler transformation was used to estimate lower-bound total TCR beta diversity. The public reads were reanalyzed by TCRdb: fastp trimming at Q25, MiXCR alignment, in-frame beta chains only. Every distinct CDR3 protein forms one entry, paired with its most common genes and DNA. The authors' filters were not applied to this entry. The table for this sample lists roughly 860,000 distinct CDR3 sequences; about 59% of them were counted only once. The leading ten clones occupy about a quarter of the sample.

Systemically healthy Caucasian individuals from Russia, 35 to 50 in total and aged about 6 to 100 years, were included as donors. Each donor gave ten milliliters of peripheral blood, drawn into EDTA-treated Vacutainer tubes. Ficoll-Paque density-gradient centrifugation was used to isolate PBMCs, with at least 7 million per sample. Trizol reagent was used to extract total RNA from PBMCs, with at least 5.5 micrograms per sample. For every donor, an aliquot of PBMCs went through flow cytometry to measure the percentages of naive CD45RAhigh/CD27high T cells. For this chain, trimming is 6 bases at the V end and 1 base at the J end, and the number of junction bases without a gene match is 14. From a lookup of the germline V gene, CDR1 and CDR2 are MNHNS and SASEGT. Taken from cysteine to phenylalanine, the CDR3 has 17 residues. The entry retains the CDR3 DNA only, 51 bases that are in frame from base 1.

The TCR comes from a man aged 25-45 years in good health. Source material: blood. The chain employs TRBV6-1 and TRBJ2-7; 8 central bases correspond to TRBD2. The DNA sequence follows: TGTGCCAGCAGATCTCTGGGGCTAGCGGGTTCGTCCTACGAGCAGTACTTC. Its protein is CASRSLGLAGSSYEQYF.